The clone carrying this TCR beta chain was seen repeatedly, ten times or more. Germline V CDR1 and CDR2: SGHTA, FQGNSA. There are 13 residues in the CDR3. Deletions cut 5 bases from V and 7 bases from J, with 12 bases between. This entry comes from a study of T cells after yellow fever vaccination. Study-wide findings and caveats: Primary-vaccination clones mostly resurfaced post-booster (just under 98% CD4, under 90% CD8).

Universal primer sites and UMIs were introduced during 5'RACE template-switching synthesis of TCR cDNA. In TCRdb, the 5' RACE reads were re-called with MiXCR into one record per CDR3 protein. The table lists roughly 45,000 distinct CDR3 sequences, roughly 7% of them singletons. Here the sequenced sample was CD8+ T cells not binding an NS4B(214-222) dextramer, sorted from PBMCs, taken 45 days after the yellow fever booster vaccination. The chain carries TRBV7-2 and TRBJ2-1; a weak D match, TRBD2 (6 bases). The TCR originated in a man aged 30 to 39 who received the YFV17D yellow fever vaccine. The CDR3 protein is CASSQGLQNEQFF. CDR3 coding DNA: TGTGCCAGCAGCCAGGGACTGCAAAATGAGCAGTTCTTC.